This T cell receptor beta chain appears in the sequencing data of a study of a mutant IDH1 vaccine in newly diagnosed glioma. Study-wide context: Patients got their first vaccination 4-6 weeks after radiotherapy alone, or with temozolomide cycles. Patients previously underwent radiotherapy, temozolomide, or both, and most underwent both. Study results and caveats: Changes in top peripheral clonotypes did not appear linked to pseudoprogression.

V lost 5 bases and J lost 3, with 14 bases in between. Germline-derived CDR1 and CDR2 are MNHEY and SVGAGI. This CDR3 region has 14 residues. Stated time point: week 23, last vaccination. What each vaccine dose contained was 300 ug of mutant IDH1 20-mer peptide, accompanied by topical imiquimod. About this clone itself: No antigen is known for it.

The repertoire was sequenced with immunoSEQ multiplex PCR; TCRdb's copy has only in-frame clones and lacks some. This sample carries tens of thousands of clones, roughly 84% of them seen once, and the ten largest clones take 10% to 15%. This material consisted of PBMCs, taken from a glioma patient whose treatment included an IDH1 peptide vaccine. The rearrangement links TRBV6-5 to TRBJ2-7; D gene uncertain. The clonotype originates from a man aged 18 to 29 with glioma. The CDR3 is CASSARNLRYEQYF. In DNA form, the CDR3 reads TGTGCCAGCAGTGCCAGGAATCTACGCTACGAGCAGTACTTC.